The rows below give T cell receptor beta chains drawn from one sample of a study of CD8+ T cells in alopecia areata. The table came from immunoSEQ multiplex PCR; TCRdb's copy has only in-frame clones and leaves some out. The repertoire holds about 110,000 clones, with under 65% as singletons. Sequenced: NKG2D-low CD8+ T cells sorted from blood. These receptors all come from a human donor with alopecia areata. CDR3s include the opening cysteine and the closing phenylalanine or tryptophan. The order of the fields is J gene, D gene, clone size, CDR3 length, V gene, CDR3 DNA, CDR3 protein. A D gene is named only where the DNA matches it firmly. Size values are once, few and many counts, or a class for expanded clones, and some rows have none.

J: TRBJ1-1
D: NA
size: NA
length: 15
V: TRBV4-1
DNA: TGCGCCAGCAGCCGAATAACCGGGGGGAACACTGAAGCTTTCTTT
CDR3: CASSRITGGNTEAFF

J: TRBJ2-7
D: NA
size: NA
length: 13
V: TRBV27
DNA: TGTGCCAGCAGCGAGTCGATAGGGGACGAGCAGTACTTC
CDR3: CASSESIGDEQYF

J: TRBJ2-7
D: TRBD2
size: NA
length: 14
V: TRBV5-1
DNA: TGCGCCAGCAGCTTGGCCATGGCGGGAGAAGAGCAGTACTTC
CDR3: CASSLAMAGEEQYF

J: TRBJ2-7
D: NA
size: NA
length: 12
V: TRBV4-1
DNA: TGCGCCAGCAGCCAACCAGGGTTAGAGCAGTACTTC
CDR3: CASSQPGLEQYF

J: TRBJ1-1
D: NA
size: NA
length: 16
V: TRBV4-1
DNA: TGCGCCAGCAGCCAAGCTAACCGGGACCCCAACACTGAAGCTTTCTTT
CDR3: CASSQANRDPNTEAFF

J: TRBJ2-1
D: NA
size: NA
length: 17
V: TRBV10-2
DNA: TGCGCCAGCAGGCCCCGGGCCCAGTTTCTCTCCTACAATGAGCAGTTCTTC
CDR3: CASRPRAQFLSYNEQFF

J: TRBJ1-2
D: TRBD1
size: NA
length: 14
V: TRBV6-5
DNA: TGTGCCAGCAGTTATGGGCCCAGGGGGGATGGCTACACCTTC
CDR3: CASSYGPRGDGYTF

J: TRBJ2-5
D: NA
size: NA
length: 14
V: TRBV27
DNA: TGTGCCAGCAGTTCCGGGTTTTCGGCGGAGACCCAGTACTTC
CDR3: CASSSGFSAETQYF

J: TRBJ2-2
D: NA
size: NA
length: 18
V: TRBV7-9
DNA: TGTGCCAGCAGCCTCCGACGGACCAAACCCTTAAACACCGGGGAGCTGTTTTTT
CDR3: CASSLRRTKPLNTGELFF

J: TRBJ1-2
D: TRBD1
size: NA
length: 12
V: TRBV6-5
DNA: TGTGCCAGCTCTCAGGGGGTTGGCGGCTACACCTTC
CDR3: CASSQGVGGYTF

J: TRBJ2-4
D: TRBD2
size: NA
length: 18
V: TRBV4-1
DNA: TGCGCCAGCAGCCAAGACCGACTAGCGGGAGGGCCGGGCGACATTCAGTACTTC
CDR3: CASSQDRLAGGPGDIQYF

J: TRBJ2-2
D: TRBD2
size: NA
length: 16
V: TRBV29-1
DNA: TGCAGCGTCGGGGGGCTAGCGGGAGAATTGGCCGGGGAGCTGTTTTTT
CDR3: CSVGGLAGELAGELFF

J: TRBJ2-1
D: TRBD2
size: once
length: 14
V: TRBV9
DNA: TGTGCCAGCAGCGTAGGAGGGAGGGTCAATGAGCAGTTCTTC
CDR3: CASSVGGRVNEQFF

J: TRBJ2-7
D: NA
size: NA
length: 14
V: TRBV10-1
DNA: TGCGCCAGCAGCCCAAGGACCGTTAACTACGAGCAGTACTTC
CDR3: CASSPRTVNYEQYF

J: TRBJ2-5
D: NA
size: NA
length: 13
V: TRBV28
DNA: TGTGCCAGCAGTAGACTGGGCGGAGAGACCCAGTACTTC
CDR3: CASSRLGGETQYF

J: TRBJ2-5
D: TRBD1
size: NA
length: 16
V: TRBV13
DNA: TGTGCCAGCAGCTTGGGGACAGAACACCTCCAAGAGACCCAGTACTTC
CDR3: CASSLGTEHLQETQYF

J: TRBJ2-2
D: TRBD2
size: NA
length: 18
V: TRBV5-4
DNA: TGTGCCAGCAGCTTGGCCGCGCCTAGCGGGAGAGGAGCCGGGGAGCTGTTTTTT
CDR3: CASSLAAPSGRGAGELFF

J: TRBJ2-1
D: NA
size: NA
length: 12
V: TRBV7-9
DNA: TGTGCCAGCGTGCGCTCCTACAATGAGCAGTTCTTC
CDR3: CASVRSYNEQFF

J: TRBJ2-7
D: NA
size: NA
length: 13
V: TRBV2
DNA: TGTGCCAGCAGTGAGGGCGCCACTTACGAGCAGTACTTC
CDR3: CASSEGATYEQYF

J: TRBJ1-5
D: TRBD1
size: once
length: 14
V: TRBV27
DNA: TGTGCCAGCAGTCGACAGGGTGGCAATCAGCCCCAGCATTTT
CDR3: CASSRQGGNQPQHF

J: TRBJ1-1
D: NA
size: NA
length: 11
V: TRBV2
DNA: TGTGCCAGCATGAGAGGGACTGAAGCTTTCTTT
CDR3: CASMRGTEAFF

J: TRBJ1-5
D: NA
size: NA
length: 12
V: TRBV7-9
DNA: TGTGCCAGCAGCTTAACGACAGGCCCCCAGCATTTT
CDR3: CASSLTTGPQHF

J: TRBJ1-2
D: NA
size: NA
length: 13
V: TRBV29-1
DNA: TGCAGCGTCCCGGGCCCTATTAACTATGGCTACACCTTC
CDR3: CSVPGPINYGYTF

J: TRBJ1-2
D: NA
size: NA
length: 17
V: TRBV4-1
DNA: TGCGCCAGCAGCCAAGGGTCGGAGGGACCTTCTAACTATGGCTACACCTTC
CDR3: CASSQGSEGPSNYGYTF

J: TRBJ1-1
D: TRBD1
size: NA
length: 13
V: TRBV27
DNA: TGTGCCAGCACCGGGACAGGAAACACTGAAGCTTTCTTT
CDR3: CASTGTGNTEAFF

J: TRBJ2-7
D: NA
size: NA
length: 12
V: TRBV7-2
DNA: TGTGCCAGCAGCAGCAGGGTATACGAGCAGTACTTC
CDR3: CASSSRVYEQYF

J: TRBJ2-7
D: TRBD1
size: few
length: 16
V: TRBV15
DNA: TGTGCCACCAGCAGGTTCGGGACAGAGAGAGCTTACGAGCAGTACTTC
CDR3: CATSRFGTERAYEQYF

J: TRBJ2-1
D: TRBD1
size: NA
length: 13
V: TRBV27
DNA: TGTGCCAGCAGTGTCAACAGGGGCAATGAGCAGTTCTTC
CDR3: CASSVNRGNEQFF

J: TRBJ1-3
D: NA
size: NA
length: 14
V: TRBV9
DNA: TGTGCCAGCAGCGTAGTAGGTCGTGGAAACACCATATATTTT
CDR3: CASSVVGRGNTIYF

J: TRBJ2-7
D: TRBD1
size: NA
length: 12
V: TRBV28
DNA: TGTGCCAGCAGTACAGGGGGCTACGAGCAGTACTTC
CDR3: CASSTGGYEQYF

J: TRBJ2-1
D: NA
size: NA
length: 12
V: TRBV29-1
DNA: TGCAGCGTTGAAGACGGAGGTATTGAGCAGTTCTTC
CDR3: CSVEDGGIEQFF

J: TRBJ2-7
D: TRBD2
size: NA
length: 15
V: TRBV10-3
DNA: TGTGCCATCAGTTATGGGCTAGCGGGATCCTACGAGCAGTACTTC
CDR3: CAISYGLAGSYEQYF

J: TRBJ2-7
D: NA
size: NA
length: 11
V: TRBV27
DNA: TGTGCCAGCAGTTTAGGGCTGGAGCAGTACTTC
CDR3: CASSLGLEQYF

J: TRBJ2-1
D: NA
size: NA
length: 19
V: TRBV7-9
DNA: TGTGCCAGCAGCTCCCCGGTGGCGGAAATGTCGGGCTCCTACAATGAGCAGTTCTTC
CDR3: CASSSPVAEMSGSYNEQFF

J: TRBJ1-2
D: NA
size: NA
length: 13
V: TRBV30
DNA: TGTGCCTGGAGTGGGCCCGAGAGTTATGGCTACACCTTC
CDR3: CAWSGPESYGYTF